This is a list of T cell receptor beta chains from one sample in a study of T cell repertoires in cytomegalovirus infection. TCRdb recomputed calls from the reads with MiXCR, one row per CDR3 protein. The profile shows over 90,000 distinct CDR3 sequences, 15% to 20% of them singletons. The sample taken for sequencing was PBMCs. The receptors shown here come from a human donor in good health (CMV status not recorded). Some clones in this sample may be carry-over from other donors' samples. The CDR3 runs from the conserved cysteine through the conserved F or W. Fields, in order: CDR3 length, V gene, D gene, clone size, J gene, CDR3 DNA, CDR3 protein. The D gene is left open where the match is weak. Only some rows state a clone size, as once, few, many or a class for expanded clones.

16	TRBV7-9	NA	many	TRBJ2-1	TGTGCCAGCAGCCCCCTTCGGGGGAGCTCCTACAATGAGCAGTTCTTC	CASSPLRGSSYNEQFF
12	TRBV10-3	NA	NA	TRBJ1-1	TGTGCCATCAGTGGGGGGGCCACTGAAGCTTTCTTT	CAISGGATEAFF
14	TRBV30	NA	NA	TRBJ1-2	TGTGCCTGGAGCGCTAAGCCGTCGATCTATGGCTACACCTTC	CAWSAKPSIYGYTF
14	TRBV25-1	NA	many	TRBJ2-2	TGTGCCAGCAGTGACCCCGGGGGCACCGGGGAGCTGTTTTTT	CASSDPGGTGELFF
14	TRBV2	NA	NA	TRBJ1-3	TGTGCCAGCAGTGAATTCTCGGTGGGGAGCACCATATATTTT	CASSEFSVGSTIYF
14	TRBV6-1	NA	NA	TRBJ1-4	TGTGCCAGCAGTCGGTCCGGATTATGGGAAAAACTGTTTTTT	CASSRSGLWEKLFF
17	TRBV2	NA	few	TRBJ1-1	TGTGCCAGCAGTGAAGTTACAGGGACCCTCATGAACACTGAAGCTTTCTTT	CASSEVTGTLMNTEAFF
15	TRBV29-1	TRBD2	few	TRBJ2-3	TGCAGCGTTGAAGCTAGCGGGGGCTTCACAGATACGCAGTATTTT	CSVEASGGFTDTQYF
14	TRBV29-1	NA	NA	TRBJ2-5	TGCAGCGTTGAAGTCGGGGGCGGTCAAGAGACCCAGTACTTC	CSVEVGGGQETQYF
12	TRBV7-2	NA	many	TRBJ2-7	TGTGCCAGCAGCTCAAGCGGCTACGAGCAGTACTTC	CASSSSGYEQYF
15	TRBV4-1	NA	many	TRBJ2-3	TGCGCCAGCAGCCAAGATGGCGGGGGCACAGATACGCAGTATTTT	CASSQDGGGTDTQYF
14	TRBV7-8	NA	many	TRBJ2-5	TGTGCCAGCAGCCGACAGGCGGCGGAGGAGACCCAGTACTTC	CASSRQAAEETQYF
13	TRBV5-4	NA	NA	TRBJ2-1	TGTGCCAGCAGCTTGGAAAGGGACAATGAGCAGTTCTTC	CASSLERDNEQFF
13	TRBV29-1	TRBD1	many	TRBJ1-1	TGCAGCGCGGGACAGGGGTTGTGGACTGAAGCTTTCTTT	CSAGQGLWTEAFF
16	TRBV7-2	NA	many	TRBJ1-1	TGTGCCAGCAGACCACCAGGAACCGGTCGAATTCCTGAAGCTTTCTTT	CASRPPGTGRIPEAFF
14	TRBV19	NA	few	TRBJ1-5	TGTGCCACCGCTACAGGCAGGTCCAATCAGCCCCAGCATTTT	CATATGRSNQPQHF
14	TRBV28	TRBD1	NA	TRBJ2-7	TGTGCCAGCAGAGGACAGGGCCTCTCCTACGAGCAGTACTTC	CASRGQGLSYEQYF
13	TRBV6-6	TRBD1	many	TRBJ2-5	TGTGCCAGCAGTTACGGGACAGGCGAGACCCAGTACTTC	CASSYGTGETQYF
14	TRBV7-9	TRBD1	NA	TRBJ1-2	TGTGCCAGCAGCCCAGGTGCCGGGACAGGGTCCCTTGACTTC	CASSPGAGTGSLDF
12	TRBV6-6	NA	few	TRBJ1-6	TGTGCCAGCAGCGGGGAGGATTCACCCCTCCACTTT	CASSGEDSPLHF
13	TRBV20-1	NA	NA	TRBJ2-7	TGCAGTGCTCCGCCGGGCCGAGGGCTCGAGCAGTACTTC	CSAPPGRGLEQYF
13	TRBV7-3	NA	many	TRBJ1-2	TGTGCCAGCAGCTACGGACAAGGCTATGGCTACACCTTC	CASSYGQGYGYTF
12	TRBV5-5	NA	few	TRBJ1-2	TGTGCCAGCAGCGGGTTCGACTATGGCTACACCTTC	CASSGFDYGYTF
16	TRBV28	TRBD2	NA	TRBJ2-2	TGTGCCAGCAGTTTGCAGGGTCCCGGGGGGACCGGGGAGCTGTTTTTT	CASSLQGPGGTGELFF
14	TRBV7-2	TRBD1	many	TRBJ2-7	TGTGCCAGCAGCTACCGGGGACAGGGCTACGAGCAGTACTTC	CASSYRGQGYEQYF
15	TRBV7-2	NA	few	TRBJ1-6	TGTGCCAGCAGCTTGGACCGGAGGACTAATTCACCCCTCCACTTT	CASSLDRRTNSPLHF
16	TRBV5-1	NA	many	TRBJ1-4	TGCGCCAGCAGCTTGGCCACCGGGGGGGGAAATGAAAAACTGTTTTTT	CASSLATGGGNEKLFF
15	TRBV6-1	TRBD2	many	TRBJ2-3	TGTGCCAGCAGCACTCGGGGGGGGCAAGGAGATACGCAGTATTTT	CASSTRGGQGDTQYF
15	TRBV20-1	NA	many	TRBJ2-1	TGCAGTGCTAGACCCCCTGACTTTGGGTACAATGAGCAGTTCTTC	CSARPPDFGYNEQFF
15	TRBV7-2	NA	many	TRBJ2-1	TGTGCCAGCAGCTTAGATCCCCGGGCCTACAATGAGCAGTTCTTC	CASSLDPRAYNEQFF
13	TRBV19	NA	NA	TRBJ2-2	TGTGCCAGTAGCCCCCAGGATACCGGGGAGCTGTTTTTT	CASSPQDTGELFF
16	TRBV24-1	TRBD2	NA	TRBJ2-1	TGTGCCACCAGTGACCCTAGCGGCTTTAGCTACAATGAGCAGTTCTTC	CATSDPSGFSYNEQFF
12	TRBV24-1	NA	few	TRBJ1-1	TGTGCCAACTTACAGGGGAACACTGAAGCTTTCTTT	CANLQGNTEAFF
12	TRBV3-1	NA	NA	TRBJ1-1	TGTGCCAGCAGCCGGGGGCCCGCTGAAGCTTTCTTT	CASSRGPAEAFF
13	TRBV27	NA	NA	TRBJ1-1	TGTGCCAGCAGCAGGGAGTTGAACACTGAAGCTTTCTTT	CASSRELNTEAFF
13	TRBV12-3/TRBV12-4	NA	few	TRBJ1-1	TGTGCCAGCAGTCGTGACGGGAACACTGAAGCTTTCTTT	CASSRDGNTEAFF
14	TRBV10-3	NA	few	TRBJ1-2	TGTGCCATCAGTGGGGAGAGACAGGACTATGGCTACACCTTC	CAISGERQDYGYTF
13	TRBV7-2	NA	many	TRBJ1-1	TGTGCCAGCAGCCGTGGACAGTACACTGAAGCTTTCTTT	CASSRGQYTEAFF
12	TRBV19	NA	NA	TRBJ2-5	TGTGCCAGTAGTATTAGTTCTGGGACCCGGTACTTC	CASSISSGTRYF
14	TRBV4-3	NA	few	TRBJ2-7	TGCGCCAGCAGCCAAGATGTGGTAGGTTACGAGCAGTACTTC	CASSQDVVGYEQYF
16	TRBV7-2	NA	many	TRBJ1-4	TGTGCCAGCAGCCTCACGGCAGTTTTAACTAATGAAAAACTGTTTTTT	CASSLTAVLTNEKLFF
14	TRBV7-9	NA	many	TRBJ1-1	TGTGCCAGCAGCTTATGGTGGGGCAGGGGAGAAGCTTTCTTT	CASSLWWGRGEAFF
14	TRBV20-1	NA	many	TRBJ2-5	TGCAGTGCTGGGGAGACAGACCTCCAAGAGACCCAGTACTTC	CSAGETDLQETQYF
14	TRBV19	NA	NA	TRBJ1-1	TGTGCCAGTAGTCCCCACCGTTCGTACACTGAAGCTTTCTTT	CASSPHRSYTEAFF
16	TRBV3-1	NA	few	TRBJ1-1	TGTGCCAGCAGCCTCGGATCTTTGGGGGGGGACACTGAAGCTTTCTTT	CASSLGSLGGDTEAFF
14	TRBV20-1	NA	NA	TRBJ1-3	TGCAGTGCTAGACCTCGTCCCCAGCTGGACACCATATATTTT	CSARPRPQLDTIYF